Here is one T cell receptor beta chain with its context. Its target is not known. Profiling relied on immunoSEQ multiplex PCR, and the TCRdb table lists in-frame clones only, not all of them. The sample includes 100,000 to 130,000 clones, approximately 90% of them seen just once. The record originates from a study of T cell responses to AZD1222 COVID-19 vaccine. Findings of the study overall: Repertoires were obtained only post-peak T cell response. Baseline serology detected seropositivity in only a handful of AZD1222 recipients. The donor group comprised mostly white British people and more females; the analysis possibly underestimated clonal diversity.

Both about-4-week and about-12-week second-dose recipients were combined. Germline CDR1 and CDR2: SGDLS and YYNGEE. Unmatched junction bases numbered 4, after V lost 1 base and J lost 6 bases. The CDR3 has 15 amino acids. The chain joins TRBV9 to TRBJ2-2; 9 bases are shared with TRBD2. This TCR came from an adult who received the AZD1222 COVID-19 vaccine. The sample was peripheral blood, taken 28 days after the second AZD1222 dose. CDR3 loop: CASSVLAGLAGELFF. The DNA of the CDR3 is TGTGCCAGCAGCGTACTAGCGGGGCTGGCCGGGGAGCTGTTTTTT.